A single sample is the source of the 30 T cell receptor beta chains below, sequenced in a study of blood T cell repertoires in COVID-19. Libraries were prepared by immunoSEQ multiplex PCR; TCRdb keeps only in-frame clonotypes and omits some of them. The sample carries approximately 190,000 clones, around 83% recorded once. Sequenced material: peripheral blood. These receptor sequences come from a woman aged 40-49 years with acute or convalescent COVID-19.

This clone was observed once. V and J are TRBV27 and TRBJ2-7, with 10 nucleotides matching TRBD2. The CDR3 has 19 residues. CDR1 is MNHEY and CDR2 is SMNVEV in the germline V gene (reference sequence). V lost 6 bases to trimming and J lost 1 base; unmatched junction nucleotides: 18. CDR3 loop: CASSHLPTSGPHHSYEQYF. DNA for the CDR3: TGTGCCAGCAGCCATCTCCCGACTAGCGGGCCTCACCATTCCTACGAGCAGTACTTC.

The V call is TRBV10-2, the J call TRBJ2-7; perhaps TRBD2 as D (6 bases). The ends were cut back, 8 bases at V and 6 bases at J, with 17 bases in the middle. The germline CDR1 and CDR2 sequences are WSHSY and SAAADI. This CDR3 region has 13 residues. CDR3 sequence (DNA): TGCGCCAGCGGCGAAGGCGGGGCCCGCGAGCAGTACTTC. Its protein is CASGEGGAREQYF.

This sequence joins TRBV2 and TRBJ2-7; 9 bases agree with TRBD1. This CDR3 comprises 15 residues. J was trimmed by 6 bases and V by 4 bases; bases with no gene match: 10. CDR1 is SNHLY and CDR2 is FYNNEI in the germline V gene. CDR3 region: CASSVVGTGSPEQYF. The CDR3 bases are TGTGCCAGCAGTGTTGTTGGGACAGGGAGTCCCGAGCAGTACTTC. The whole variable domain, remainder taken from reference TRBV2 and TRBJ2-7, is EPEVTQTPSHQVTQMGQEVILRCVPISNHLYFYWYRQILGQKVEFLVSFYNNEISEKSEIFDDQFSVERPDGSNFTLKIRSTKLEDSAMYFCASSVVGTGSPEQYFGPGTRLTVT.

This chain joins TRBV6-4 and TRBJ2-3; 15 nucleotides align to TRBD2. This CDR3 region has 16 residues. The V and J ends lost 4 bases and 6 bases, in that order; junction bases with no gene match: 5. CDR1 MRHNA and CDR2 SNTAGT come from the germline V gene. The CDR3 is CASSARTSGRGDTQYF. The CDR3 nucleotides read TGTGCCAGCAGTGCGCGGACTAGCGGGAGGGGTGATACGCAGTATTTT.

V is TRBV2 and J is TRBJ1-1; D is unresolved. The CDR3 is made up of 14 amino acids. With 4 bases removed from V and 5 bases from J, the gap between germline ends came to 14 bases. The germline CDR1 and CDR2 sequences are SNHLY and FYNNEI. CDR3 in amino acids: CASSVGLLGTEAFF. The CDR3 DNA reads TGTGCCAGCAGTGTAGGACTCTTGGGGACTGAAGCTTTCTTT.

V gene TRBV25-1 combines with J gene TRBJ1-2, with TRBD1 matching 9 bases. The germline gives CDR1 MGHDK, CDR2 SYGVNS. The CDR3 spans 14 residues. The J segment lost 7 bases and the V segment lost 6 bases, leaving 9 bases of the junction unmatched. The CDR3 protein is CASRKGQGVGGYTF. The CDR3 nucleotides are TGTGCCAGCAGAAAGGGACAGGGAGTGGGTGGCTACACCTTC.

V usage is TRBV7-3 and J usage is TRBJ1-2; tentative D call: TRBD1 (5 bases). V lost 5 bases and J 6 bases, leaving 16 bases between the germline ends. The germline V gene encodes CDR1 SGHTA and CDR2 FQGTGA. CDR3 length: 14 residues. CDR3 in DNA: TGTGCCAGCAGCGGCCGTTGGGCGGGGGATGGCTACACCTTC. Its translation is CASSGRWAGDGYTF.

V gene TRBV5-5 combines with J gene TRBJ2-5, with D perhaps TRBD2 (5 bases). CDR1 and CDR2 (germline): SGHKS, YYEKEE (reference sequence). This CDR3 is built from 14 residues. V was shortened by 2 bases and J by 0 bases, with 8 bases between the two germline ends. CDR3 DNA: TGTGCCAGCAGCTTAAGAGCGGACCAAGAGACCCAGTACTTC. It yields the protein CASSLRADQETQYF. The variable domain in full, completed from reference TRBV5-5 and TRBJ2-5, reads DAGVTQSPTHLIKTRGQQVTLRCSPISGHKSVSWYQQVLGQGPQFIFQYYEKEERGRGNFPDRFSARQFPNYSSELNVNALLLGDSALYLCASSLRADQETQYFGPGTRLLVL.

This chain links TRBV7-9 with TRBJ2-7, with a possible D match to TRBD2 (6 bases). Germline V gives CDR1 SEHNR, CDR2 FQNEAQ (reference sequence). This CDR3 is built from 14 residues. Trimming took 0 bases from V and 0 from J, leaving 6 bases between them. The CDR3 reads CASSLAGGSYEQYF. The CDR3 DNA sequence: TGTGCCAGCAGCTTAGCGGGGGGCTCCTACGAGCAGTACTTC.

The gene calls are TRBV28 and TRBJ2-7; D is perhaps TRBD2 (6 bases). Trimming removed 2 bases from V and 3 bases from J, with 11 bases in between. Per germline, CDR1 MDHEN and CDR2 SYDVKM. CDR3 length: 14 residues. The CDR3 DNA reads TGTGCCAGCAGTTTAGGGCGGGGCCTCTACGAGCAGTACTTC. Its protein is CASSLGRGLYEQYF.

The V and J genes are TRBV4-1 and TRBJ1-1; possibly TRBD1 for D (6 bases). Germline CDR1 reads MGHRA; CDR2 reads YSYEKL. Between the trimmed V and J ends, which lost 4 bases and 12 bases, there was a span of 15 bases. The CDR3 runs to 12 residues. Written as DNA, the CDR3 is TGCGCCAGCAGCCCCTTAGAGGGGGAGCCTTTCTTT. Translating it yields CASSPLEGEPFF.

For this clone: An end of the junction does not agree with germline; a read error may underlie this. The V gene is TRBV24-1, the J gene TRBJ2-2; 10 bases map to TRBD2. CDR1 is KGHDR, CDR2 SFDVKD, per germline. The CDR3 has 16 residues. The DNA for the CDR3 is TGTGCCACCAGTGACCCGGGACTAGCGAACAACGGGGAGCTGTTTTTT. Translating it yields CATSDPGLANNGELFF.

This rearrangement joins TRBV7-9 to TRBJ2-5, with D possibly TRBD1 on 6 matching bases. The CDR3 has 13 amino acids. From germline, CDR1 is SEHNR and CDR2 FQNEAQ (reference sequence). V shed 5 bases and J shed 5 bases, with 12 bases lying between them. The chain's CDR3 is CASSPRGNETQYF. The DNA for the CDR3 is TGTGCCAGCAGCCCAAGGGGGAATGAGACCCAGTACTTC. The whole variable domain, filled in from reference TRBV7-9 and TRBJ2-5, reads DTGVSQNPRHKITKRGQNVTFRCDPISEHNRLYWYRQTLGQGPEFLTYFQNEAQLEKSRLLSDRFSAERPKGSFSTLEIQRTEQGDSAMYLCASSPRGNETQYFGPGTRLLVL.

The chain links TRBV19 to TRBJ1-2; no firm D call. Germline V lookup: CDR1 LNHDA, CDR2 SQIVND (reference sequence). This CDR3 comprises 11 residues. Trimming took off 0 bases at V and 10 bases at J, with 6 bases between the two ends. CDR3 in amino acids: CASSIELFYTF. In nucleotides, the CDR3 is TGTGCCAGTAGTATAGAGTTATTCTACACCTTC.

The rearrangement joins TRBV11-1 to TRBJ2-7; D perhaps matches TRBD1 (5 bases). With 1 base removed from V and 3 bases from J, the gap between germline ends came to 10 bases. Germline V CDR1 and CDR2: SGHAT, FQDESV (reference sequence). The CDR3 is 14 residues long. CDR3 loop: CASSLGARDYEQYF. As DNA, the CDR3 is TGTGCCAGCAGCTTAGGGGCCAGGGACTACGAGCAGTACTTC.

CDR3 region: CASSPPGTGNTGELFF. The CDR3 DNA sequence: TGTGCCAGCAGTCCACCCGGGACAGGGAACACCGGGGAGCTGTTTTTT. This chain links TRBV27 with TRBJ2-2; 8 positions match TRBD1. The J segment lost 1 base and the V segment lost 5 bases, leaving 6 bases of the junction unmatched. There are 16 residues in the CDR3. Germline CDR1 reads MNHEY; CDR2 reads SMNVEV (reference sequence).

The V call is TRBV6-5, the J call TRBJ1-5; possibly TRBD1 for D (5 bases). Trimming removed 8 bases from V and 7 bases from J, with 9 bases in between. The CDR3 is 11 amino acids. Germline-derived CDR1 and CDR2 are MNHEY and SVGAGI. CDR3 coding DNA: TGTGCCAGCTTCGGGGGGCAGCCCCAGCATTTT. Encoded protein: CASFGGQPQHF.

CDR3 protein: CASSTPSGNTIYF. The CDR3 bases are TGTGCCAGCAGTACTCCCTCTGGAAACACCATATATTTT. The gene calls are TRBV6-5 and TRBJ1-3, with no clear D. This CDR3 has 13 amino acids. Trimming shortened V by 5 bases and J by 0 bases, and 5 bases separated the two germline ends. Germline CDR1 reads MNHEY; CDR2 reads SVGAGI.

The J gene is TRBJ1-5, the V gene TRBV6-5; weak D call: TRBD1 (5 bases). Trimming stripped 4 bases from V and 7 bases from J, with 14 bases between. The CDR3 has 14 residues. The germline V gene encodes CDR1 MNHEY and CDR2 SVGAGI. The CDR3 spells CASSSVAGGQPQHF. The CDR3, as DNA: TGTGCCAGCAGTTCGGTCGCGGGGGGGCAGCCCCAGCATTTT.

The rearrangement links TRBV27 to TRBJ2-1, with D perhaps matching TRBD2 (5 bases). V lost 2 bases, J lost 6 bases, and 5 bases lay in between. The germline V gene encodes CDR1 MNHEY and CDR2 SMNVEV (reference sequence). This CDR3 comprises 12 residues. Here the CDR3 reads CASSLGGNEQFF. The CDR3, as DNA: TGTGCCAGCAGTTTAGGAGGCAATGAGCAGTTCTTC.

The chain's CDR3 is CASSRSQTATNEKLFF. In DNA, the CDR3 is TGTGCCAGCAGCCGATCTCAGACAGCAACTAATGAAAAACTGTTTTTT. This rearrangement joins TRBV5-8 to TRBJ1-4, with D possibly TRBD1 on 5 matching bases. Germline CDR1 SGHTS, CDR2 YDEGEE. Trimming took 4 bases from V and 0 from J, leaving 13 bases between them. CDR3 length: 16 residues.

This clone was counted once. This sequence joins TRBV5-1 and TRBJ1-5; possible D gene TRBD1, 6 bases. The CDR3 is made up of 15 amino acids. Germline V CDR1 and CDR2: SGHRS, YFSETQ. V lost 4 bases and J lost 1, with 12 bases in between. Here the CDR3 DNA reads TGCGCCAGCAGCCTAGGGGGGGCAAGCAATCAGCCCCAGCATTTT. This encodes CASSLGGASNQPQHF. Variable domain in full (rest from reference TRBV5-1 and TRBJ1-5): KAGVTQTPRYLIKTRGQQVTLSCSPISGHRSVSWYQQTPGQGLQFLFEYFSETQRNKGNFPGRFSGRQFSNSRSEMNVSTLELGDSALYLCASSLGGASNQPQHFGDGTRLSIL.

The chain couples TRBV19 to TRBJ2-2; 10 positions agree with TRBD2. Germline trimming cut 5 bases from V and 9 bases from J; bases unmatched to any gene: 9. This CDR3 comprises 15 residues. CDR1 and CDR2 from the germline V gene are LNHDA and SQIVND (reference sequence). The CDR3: CASSWSGGVQRELFF. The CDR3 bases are TGTGCCAGTAGTTGGAGCGGGGGGGTACAGAGGGAGCTGTTTTTT.

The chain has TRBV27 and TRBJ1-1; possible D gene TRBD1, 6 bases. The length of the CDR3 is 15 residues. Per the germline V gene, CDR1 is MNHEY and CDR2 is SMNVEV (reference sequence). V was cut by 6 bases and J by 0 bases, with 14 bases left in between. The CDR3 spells CASREYRDMNTEAFF. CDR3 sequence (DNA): TGTGCCAGCAGAGAATACCGGGACATGAACACTGAAGCTTTCTTT.

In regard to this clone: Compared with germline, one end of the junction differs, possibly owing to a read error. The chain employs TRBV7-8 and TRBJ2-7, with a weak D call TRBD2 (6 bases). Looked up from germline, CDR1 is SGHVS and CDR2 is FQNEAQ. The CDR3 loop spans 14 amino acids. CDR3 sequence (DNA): TGTGCCACCAGCGCAGGGACTTCCTCCTACGAGCAGTACTTC. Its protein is CATSAGTSSYEQYF.

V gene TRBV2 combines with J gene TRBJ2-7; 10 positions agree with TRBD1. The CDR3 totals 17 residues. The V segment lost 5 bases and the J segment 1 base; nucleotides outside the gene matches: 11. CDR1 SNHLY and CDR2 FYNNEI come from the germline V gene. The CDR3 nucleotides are TGTGCCAGCAGTACGGATCCCCCGGGACAGGGGTCCTACGAGCAGTACTTC. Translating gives CASSTDPPGQGSYEQYF.

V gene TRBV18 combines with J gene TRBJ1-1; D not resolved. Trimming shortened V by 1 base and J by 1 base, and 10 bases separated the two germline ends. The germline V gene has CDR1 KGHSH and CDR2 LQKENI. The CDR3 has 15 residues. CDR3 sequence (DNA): TGTGCCAGCTCACCACAAACACAAACGAACACTGAAGCTTTCTTT. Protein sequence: CASSPQTQTNTEAFF.

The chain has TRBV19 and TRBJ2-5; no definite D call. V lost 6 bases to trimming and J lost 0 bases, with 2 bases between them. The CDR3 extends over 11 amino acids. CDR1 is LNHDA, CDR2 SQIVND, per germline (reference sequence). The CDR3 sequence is CASSYQETQYF. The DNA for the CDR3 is TGTGCCAGTAGCTACCAAGAGACCCAGTACTTC.

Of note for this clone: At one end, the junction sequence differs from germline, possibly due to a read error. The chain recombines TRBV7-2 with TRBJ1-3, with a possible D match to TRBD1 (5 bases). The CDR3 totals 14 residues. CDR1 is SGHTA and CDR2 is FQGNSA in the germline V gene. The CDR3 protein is CASTLGTGENTIYF. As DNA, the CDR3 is TGTGCCAGCACCTTAGGGACCGGGGAAAACACCATATATTTT.

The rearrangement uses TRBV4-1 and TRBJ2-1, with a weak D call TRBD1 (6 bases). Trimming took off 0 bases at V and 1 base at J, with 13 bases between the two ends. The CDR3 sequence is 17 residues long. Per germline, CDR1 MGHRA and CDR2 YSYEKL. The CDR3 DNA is TGCGCCAGCAGCCAAGAAGGGCCAGGGGCATCCTACAATGAGCAGTTCTTC. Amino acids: CASSQEGPGASYNEQFF.